This TCR beta chain was sequenced for a study of T cells in Graves' hyperthyroidism and ophthalmopathy. Notes on the study in general: From stable hyperthyroidism, ophthalmopathy was set apart by a 13 V-J model.

About this clonotype: Its target is unknown.

There were TCR beta CDR3 regions amplified from RNA transcripts. The TCR CDR3 was amplified in a first-round RT-PCR using the HTBI primer set. TCRdb recomputed calls from the multiplex PCR reads with MiXCR, one row per CDR3 protein. Of about 610,000 distinct CDR3 sequences listed, around 15% are singletons. Inclusion characteristics of ophthalmopathy patients comprised a Clinical Activity Score of at least 3, a NOSPECS grade of at least 4, and duration under 3 months. Those patients with uncontrolled infection, other autoimmune disease, pregnancy or lactation were excluded. V gave up 3 bases and J gave up 0 bases, with 8 bases separating them. CDR1 is LNHNV, CDR2 YYDKDF, per germline (reference sequence). The CDR3 sequence is 14 residues long.

Sequenced material: blood. The gene calls are TRBV15 and TRBJ1-1; unclear D gene. This TCR was recovered from a middle-aged woman with Graves' ophthalmopathy. This CDR3 reads CATSSPTLNTEAFF. CDR3 in DNA: TGTGCCACCAGCAGCCCGACACTGAACACTGAAGCTTTCTTT.